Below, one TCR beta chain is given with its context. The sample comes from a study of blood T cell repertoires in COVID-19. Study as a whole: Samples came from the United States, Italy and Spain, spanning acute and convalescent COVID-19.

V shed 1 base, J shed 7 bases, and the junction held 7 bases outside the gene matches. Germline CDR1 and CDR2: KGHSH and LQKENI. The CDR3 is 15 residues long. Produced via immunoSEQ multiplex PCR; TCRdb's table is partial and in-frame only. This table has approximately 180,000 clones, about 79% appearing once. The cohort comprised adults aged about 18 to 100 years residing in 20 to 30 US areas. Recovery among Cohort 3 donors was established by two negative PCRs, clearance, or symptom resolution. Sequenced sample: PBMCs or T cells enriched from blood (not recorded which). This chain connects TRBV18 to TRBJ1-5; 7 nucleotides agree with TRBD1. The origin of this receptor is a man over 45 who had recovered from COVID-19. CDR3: CASSPLSGGQQPQHF. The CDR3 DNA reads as TGTGCCAGCTCACCACTTTCAGGGGGTCAACAGCCCCAGCATTTT.